Below, 7 T cell receptor beta chains from the same sample are listed, as sequenced in a study of blood T cell repertoires in COVID-19. Generated by immunoSEQ multiplex PCR, the TCRdb table keeps only in-frame clones and is missing some. The sample lists 200,000 to 250,000 clones, roughly four fifths seen once, with around 8% in the top ten. The sequenced sample consisted of peripheral blood. The receptors shown here come from a woman at least 80 years old with COVID-19, enrolled during active disease.

This chain links TRBV12-3 or TRBV12-4 with TRBJ1-1; no firm D call. CDR3 size: 13 residues. Deletions cut 3 bases from V and 4 bases from J, with 9 bases between. Here the CDR3 reads CASSFGGFTEAFF. The CDR3 bases are TGTGCCAGCAGTTTCGGCGGGTTCACTGAAGCTTTCTTT.

The chain links TRBV6-6 to TRBJ1-1, with TRBD1 matching 8 bases. Germline V CDR1 and CDR2: MNHNY, SVGAGI (reference sequence). This CDR3 comprises 15 residues. With V trimmed by 6 bases and J by 6 bases, 12 bases remained unmatched. The CDR3 is CASRSRDRSSAEAFF. The CDR3 DNA sequence: TGTGCCAGCAGAAGCCGGGACAGGTCGAGCGCTGAAGCTTTCTTT.

This clone was detected a few times. V and J are TRBV5-1 and TRBJ2-5; D may be TRBD2 (6 bases). Germline V gene lookup returns CDR1 SGHRS and CDR2 YFSETQ. Trimming cost V 5 bases and J 1 base, with 12 bases left between them. The CDR3 loop spans 14 amino acids. The CDR3 sequence: CASRGGALQETQYF. DNA of the CDR3: TGCGCCAGCAGAGGAGGGGCGCTCCAAGAGACCCAGTACTTC.

The chain employs TRBV5-1 and TRBJ1-6; D is unclear. V shed 0 bases and J shed 0 bases, with 10 bases lying between them. Looked up from germline, CDR1 is SGHRS and CDR2 is YFSETQ. The CDR3 runs 17 residues. CDR3 nucleotide sequence: TGCGCCAGCAGCTTGGGCCAGGCCGTCTCCTATAATTCACCCCTCCACTTT. It codes for CASSLGQAVSYNSPLHF.

The gene calls are TRBV20-1 and TRBJ1-1; 7 bases are a match to TRBD1. V was pared by 3 bases and J by 1 base, with 8 bases of the junction left unmatched. Germline values: CDR1 DFQATT, CDR2 SNEGSKA (reference sequence). The CDR3 has 15 residues. The CDR3 DNA sequence: TGCAGTGCTAGTCCCGGAGGGGGCGCGAACACTGAAGCTTTCTTT. This gives the protein CSASPGGGANTEAFF.

This chain uses TRBV27 with TRBJ2-5; TRBD2 matches at 11 bases. The CDR3 is 16 amino acids. Germline-derived CDR1 and CDR2 are MNHEY and SMNVEV (reference sequence). Unmatched junction bases numbered 10, after V lost 6 bases and J lost 4 bases. This CDR3 reads CASSLEVAGGGETQYF. The CDR3 bases are TGTGCCAGCAGCCTTGAGGTAGCGGGAGGGGGAGAGACCCAGTACTTC.

The V gene is TRBV4-1, the J gene TRBJ2-1, with TRBD2 matching 10 bases. Trimming removed 6 bases from V and 3 bases from J; junction bases left unmatched: 5. The CDR3 contains 15 residues. The germline CDR1 and CDR2 sequences are MGHRA and YSYEKL. The CDR3 coding sequence is TGCGCCAGCAGGGTAACTAGCGGGGACTACAATGAGCAGTTCTTC. Its protein is CASRVTSGDYNEQFF.